A single sample gave rise to the 6 T cell receptor beta chains below, sequenced in a study of post-analysis software for immune sequencing data (dated by TCRdb to the mid-2010s). No antigen has been assigned to these receptors. The study at large found these results: Patients showed significantly higher frequencies than controls for five TRBV segments, among them TRBV5-6, TRBV5-1 and TRBV20-1.

The library was prepared using PCR. Instrument used: Illumina HiSeq 2500. Unique molecular identifiers were incorporated into TCR beta cDNA libraries to reduce PCR and sequencing biases. The raw public reads went through TCRdb reprocessing: fastp at Q25, MiXCR clone calling, in-frame beta chains kept. Each entry merges the rows of one CDR3 protein and shows their most common DNA and genes. The sample contains 500,000 to 600,000 distinct CDR3 sequences, 44% of them found a single time. Under 2% of the sample comes from the top ten. The sample was blood. The receptors derive from a girl aged 10-17 years with multiple sclerosis.

This clonotype was observed a few times. This chain links TRBV20-1 with TRBJ2-5; D tentatively reads TRBD1 or TRBD2 (5 bases each). CDR3 length: 14 amino acids. Germline V gives CDR1 DFQATT, CDR2 SNEGSKA (reference sequence). V was shortened by 1 base and J by 3 bases, with 12 bases between the two germline ends. The CDR3 protein is CSARAWGTEETQYF. The CDR3 region has the DNA TGCAGTGCTAGAGCATGGGGGACCGAAGAGACCCAGTACTTC.

Details on this clonotype: At one of its ends the junction is not consistent with the germline gene, which may arise from a read error. The chain recombines TRBV29-1 with TRBJ1-1, with D possibly TRBD1 on 5 matching bases. Germline CDR1 and CDR2: SQVTM and ANQGSEA. This CDR3 has 13 amino acids. CDR3 bases: TGCAGCGTAGGCAGGGTAGTGAATACTGAAGCTTTCTTT. Its protein is CSVGRVVNTEAFF.

This chain connects TRBV5-1 to TRBJ2-1; D may be TRBD1 or TRBD2 (5 bases each). CDR1 and CDR2 from the germline V gene are SGHRS and YFSETQ. The CDR3 totals 15 residues. Trimming stripped 4 bases from V and 3 bases from J, with 14 bases between. The CDR3 bases are TGCGCCAGCAGCCGTGCCGGGACGGACTACAATGAGCAGTTCTTC. This gives the protein CASSRAGTDYNEQFF. Based on the CDR3 plus reference TRBV5-1 and TRBJ2-1, the full variable domain is KAGVTQTPRYLIKTRGQQVTLSCSPISGHRSVSWYQQTPGQGLQFLFEYFSETQRNKGNFPGRFSGRQFSNSRSEMNVSTLELGDSALYLCASSRAGTDYNEQFFGPGTRLTVL.

The V call is TRBV2, the J call TRBJ1-1; the match to TRBD1 covers 8 bases. CDR1 is SNHLY and CDR2 is FYNNEI in the germline V gene. After removal of 2 bases from V and 0 bases from J, the junction contained 2 bases not matched to a gene. The CDR3 has 15 amino acids. The CDR3 region is CASSEQGALNTEAFF. CDR3 bases: TGTGCCAGCAGTGAACAGGGGGCCTTGAACACTGAAGCTTTCTTT.

V and J are TRBV6-2 or TRBV6-3 and TRBJ2-7; the D is unclear. Trimming removed 5 bases from V and 0 bases from J, with 17 bases in between. Per the germline V gene, CDR1 is MNHEY and CDR2 is SVGEGT. This CDR3 is built from 16 residues. The CDR3 DNA is TGTGCCAGCAGTGGAAGGATCATTTGGGGCTCCTACGAGCAGTACTTC. This codes for CASSGRIIWGSYEQYF.

The chain recombines TRBV20-1 with TRBJ1-5, with D uncertain. The germline V gene has CDR1 DFQATT and CDR2 SNEGSKA (reference sequence). With 5 bases removed from V and 3 bases from J, the gap between germline ends came to 11 bases. The CDR3 loop spans 13 amino acids. CDR3 coding DNA: TGCAGTGCTGTCAACAGCCCCAATCAGCCCCAGCATTTT. It is translated as CSAVNSPNQPQHF.